The 13 T cell receptor beta chains below all came from one sample that was sequenced in a study of T cells in Graves' hyperthyroidism and ophthalmopathy. There were TCR beta CDR3 regions amplified from RNA transcripts. The HTBI set primed first-round TCR CDR3 RT-PCR. TCRdb re-derived calls from the multiplex PCR reads in MiXCR, one entry per CDR3 protein. The sample holds more than 150,000 distinct CDR3 sequences, over 15% seen once. Sequencing was performed on blood. The receptors were sampled from a woman in her forties or fifties with Graves' hyperthyroidism.

Many counts were recorded for this clonotype. The rearrangement joins TRBV6-1 to TRBJ1-1; a possible D gene is TRBD1 (6 bases). Trimming took 5 bases from V and 0 from J, leaving 10 bases between them. The CDR3 has 14 residues. CDR1 and CDR2 from the germline V gene are MNHNS and SASEGT. CDR3 bases: TGTGCCAGCAGTAAAGGGGGGATGAACACTGAAGCTTTCTTT. Protein product: CASSKGGMNTEAFF.

The chain links TRBV4-1 to TRBJ1-1; D is unclear. Germline CDR1 is MGHRA and CDR2 is YSYEKL. This CDR3 is built from 15 residues. V was trimmed by 4 bases and J by 0 bases, leaving 12 bases between them. CDR3 sequence (DNA): TGCGCCAGCAGCCTCCAAGGGCAGGTGAACACTGAAGCTTTCTTT. Its translation is CASSLQGQVNTEAFF.

This clonotype was detected only a few times. The chain employs TRBV5-1 and TRBJ2-1; 14 bases fit TRBD2. V was clipped by 4 bases and J by 9 bases; unmatched bases: 12. The CDR3 contains 17 residues. Germline lookup yields CDR1 SGHRS and CDR2 YFSETQ. This CDR3 reads CASSPRAGLAGGGEQFF. DNA for the CDR3: TGCGCCAGCAGCCCCCGAGCAGGACTAGCGGGGGGCGGTGAGCAGTTCTTC.

This clonotype was picked up many times. The gene calls are TRBV3-1 and TRBJ1-2, with 7 bases fitting TRBD1. CDR1 is LGHDT and CDR2 is YNNKEL in the germline V gene (reference sequence). The CDR3 sequence is 14 residues long. The trim removed 3 bases at V and 5 bases at J, leaving 6 bases unmatched. In DNA form, the CDR3 reads TGTGCCAGCAGCCAGAGAGGGACAGTTTATGGCTACACCTTC. Encoded protein: CASSQRGTVYGYTF.

This clonotype was seen at least ten times. The V and J genes are TRBV12-5 and TRBJ2-1; 7 bases line up with TRBD1. Germline CDR1 reads LGHNT; CDR2 reads FRNRAP. The CDR3 extends over 13 amino acids. Unmatched junction bases numbered 4, after V lost 5 bases and J lost 6 bases. This chain's CDR3 is CASGKTGSNEQFF. As DNA, the CDR3 is TGTGCTAGTGGTAAGACAGGGTCCAATGAGCAGTTCTTC.

There are many counts of this clonotype. The chain recombines TRBV3-1 with TRBJ2-7, with a weak D call TRBD2 (6 bases). The germline V gene encodes CDR1 LGHDT and CDR2 YNNKEL (reference sequence). The CDR3 spans 15 residues. The germline V and J ends were trimmed by 5 bases and 0 bases, with 14 bases remaining between them. For the CDR3, the DNA is TGTGCCAGCAGCTCCCCTGAGGGAGGCTCCTACGAGCAGTACTTC. Translation: CASSSPEGGSYEQYF.

This clonotype has ten or more counts. The chain links TRBV18 to TRBJ2-7; no clear D gene. The CDR3 contains 11 residues. In germline, CDR1 is KGHSH, CDR2 LQKENI. V was cut by 6 bases and J by 7 bases, with 10 bases left in between. CDR3 nucleotide sequence: TGTGCCAGCTCGTCGACGGGTGAGCAGTACTTC. This gives the protein CASSSTGEQYF.

Many counts were recorded for this clonotype. The chain carries TRBV3-1 and TRBJ2-2, with TRBD1 as a possible D gene (6 bases). This CDR3 is 15 amino acids long. V gave up 4 bases and J gave up 4 bases, with 13 bases separating them. Germline V gene data show CDR1 as LGHDT and CDR2 as YNNKEL (reference sequence). CDR3: CASSRKGVRTGELFF. The CDR3 DNA reads TGTGCCAGCAGCCGGAAGGGGGTTCGCACCGGGGAGCTGTTTTTT.

The sample holds a few counts of this clonotype. The V and J genes are TRBV20-1 and TRBJ2-5, with D hard to call. The V end was cut by 4 bases, the J end by 4 bases, with 13 bases between. CDR3 length: 13 amino acids. In germline, CDR1 is DFQATT, CDR2 SNEGSKA (reference sequence). CDR3: CSAIHDLGETQYF. CDR3 coding DNA: TGCAGTGCTATTCACGATTTGGGAGAGACCCAGTACTTC.

This clonotype was seen a few times. The chain recombines TRBV3-1 with TRBJ2-1; D is possibly TRBD2 (6 bases). The germline V and J ends were trimmed by 4 bases and 8 bases, with 15 bases remaining between them. This CDR3 contains 14 residues. Germline V gives CDR1 LGHDT, CDR2 YNNKEL (reference sequence). The CDR3 DNA reads as TGTGCCAGCAGCCGATTACCCTGGGGGGATGAGCAGTTCTTC. It is translated as CASSRLPWGDEQFF.

Note on this clonotype: One end of the junction fails to match germline, which may point to a read error. The chain links TRBV5-1 to TRBJ1-1; D ambiguous. Germline values: CDR1 SGHRS, CDR2 YFSETQ. The CDR3 is 14 amino acids. CDR3 in DNA: TGCGCCACCAGCCGGGGAGGGTTGAACACTGAAGCTTTCTTT. Translated, it gives CATSRGGLNTEAFF.

This clonotype was detected many times. This chain uses TRBV7-3 with TRBJ2-5; 7 bases are shared with TRBD2. The CDR3 extends over 13 amino acids. Looked up from germline, CDR1 is SGHTA and CDR2 is FQGTGA. Germline trimming cut 8 bases from V and 2 bases from J; bases unmatched to any gene: 5. The CDR3 here is CASSLAEQETQYF. CDR3 nucleotides: TGTGCCAGCTCGCTAGCGGAGCAAGAGACCCAGTACTTC. Based on the CDR3 plus reference TRBV7-3 and TRBJ2-5, the full variable domain is GAGVSQTPSNKVTEKGKYVELRCDPISGHTALYWYRQSLGQGPEFLIYFQGTGAADDSGLPNDRFFAVRPEGSVSTLKIQRTERGDSAVYLCASSLAEQETQYFGPGTRLLVL.

This clonotype was detected many times. This sequence joins TRBV7-2 and TRBJ2-5; D remains ambiguous. The V and J ends lost 3 bases and 4 bases respectively, with 9 bases between them. The CDR3 contains 13 residues. Germline values: CDR1 SGHTA, CDR2 FQGNSA. The CDR3 DNA reads as TGTGCCAGCAGCTTGCCCCGGTTAGAGACCCAGTACTTC. Translating gives CASSLPRLETQYF.